The entry below gives a single T cell receptor (beta chain) sequence along with its context. What it recognizes is unknown. The data were obtained in a study of cytomegalovirus exposure and HLA in healthy donors. Each donor was nominally healthy when sampled (though unrecorded immune exposures were likely). Overall study results and limits: Serostatus for CMV was the only available immune exposure information. For most TCR sequences rarity was the rule, although some public TCRs occurred in many donors.

Researchers ran the PCR with 60 Vbeta and 13 Jbeta primers. The repertoire was sequenced with immunoSEQ multiplex PCR; TCRdb's copy has only in-frame clones and lacks some. The table records around 140,000 clones, approximately 80% of them present only once. The sequence derives from a woman between 40 and 55 years old in good health and CMV-seronegative. Sequenced: PBMCs.

The CDR3 loop is CASSFGGGFPYEQYF. The DNA of the CDR3 is TGTGCCAGCAGCTTTGGCGGGGGGTTCCCCTACGAGCAGTACTTC. The rearrangement links TRBV14 to TRBJ2-7; 8 nucleotides line up with TRBD2. CDR3 length: 15 amino acids. With 5 bases clipped from V and 2 bases from J, the junction kept 8 bases outside the gene matches. Germline V CDR1 and CDR2: SGHDN, FVKESK.